The 23 T cell receptor beta chains reported below all come from one sample, sequenced in a study of beta chain features in type 1 diabetes. What these receptors recognize is not known. The isolated RNA, all of it, was reverse transcribed, so expressed TCRB transcripts were what got sequenced. The repertoire was sequenced with immunoSEQ multiplex PCR; TCRdb's copy has only in-frame clones and lacks some. The data contain over 200,000 clones, about a tenth of them singletons. Notes on the study in general: Moderately but significantly shorter TCRB CDR3s were found in Type 1 diabetes patients in all four CD4+ subsets.

What was sequenced was naive CD4+ T cells from blood. Receptors were obtained from a man under 40 with type 1 diabetes.

The chain is built from TRBV2 and TRBJ2-5, with 11 bases fitting TRBD1. Germline loops: CDR1 SNHLY, CDR2 FYNNEI. The CDR3 loop spans 15 amino acids. With 3 bases clipped from V and 6 bases from J, the junction kept 6 bases outside the gene matches. The chain's CDR3 is CASSERTGGKKTQYF. The CDR3 DNA reads TGTGCCAGCAGTGAGCGGACAGGGGGCAAGAAGACCCAGTACTTC. Combining the CDR3 with reference TRBV2 and TRBJ2-5 gives the whole variable domain EPEVTQTPSHQVTQMGQEVILRCVPISNHLYFYWYRQILGQKVEFLVSFYNNEISEKSEIFDDQFSVERPDGSNFTLKIRSTKLEDSAMYFCASSERTGGKKTQYFGPGTRLLVL.

The chain has TRBV11-1 and TRBJ1-1; D is uncertain. This CDR3 spans 13 amino acids. V lost 3 bases and J 1 base, leaving 6 bases between the germline ends. Germline V lookup: CDR1 SGHAT, CDR2 FQDESV (reference sequence). The CDR3 coding sequence is TGTGCCAGCAGCTTGCGGGAGAACACTGAAGCTTTCTTT. It codes for CASSLRENTEAFF.

The chain couples TRBV4-3 to TRBJ2-5; a weak D match, TRBD2 (5 bases). The germline V gene has CDR1 LGHNA and CDR2 YSLEER. The CDR3 has 15 residues. V lost 1 base and J 4 bases, leaving 13 bases between the germline ends. The CDR3 protein is CASSQASPGAETQYF. CDR3 bases: TGCGCCAGCAGCCAAGCTAGCCCCGGAGCAGAGACCCAGTACTTC.

The chain uses TRBV28 and TRBJ1-1, with D perhaps matching TRBD1 (5 bases). From germline, CDR1 is MDHEN and CDR2 SYDVKM. The CDR3 runs 15 residues. Deletions cut 3 bases from V and 1 base from J, with 12 bases between. CDR3 sequence reads: CASSFMDGGNTEAFF. CDR3 nucleotide sequence: TGTGCCAGCAGTTTTATGGACGGGGGGAACACTGAAGCTTTCTTT.

Regarding this clone: The germline gene is not matched at one end of the junction; a read error may be the cause. The chain employs TRBV18 and TRBJ2-3; D is unresolved. From germline, CDR1 is KGHSH and CDR2 LQKENI. The CDR3 extends over 11 amino acids. Written as DNA, the CDR3 is TGTGCCGGCTCCTTTACAGATACGCAGTATTTT. Encoded protein: CAGSFTDTQYF.

This clone appeared a few times. The CDR3 spells CASAPPGLGNEQFF. Here the CDR3 DNA reads TGTGCCAGCGCCCCACCGGGACTAGGTAATGAGCAGTTCTTC. The V and J genes are TRBV6-6 and TRBJ2-1; TRBD2 agrees at 8 bases. The CDR3 has 14 residues. J lost 7 bases, V lost 8 bases, and 10 bases had no gene match. CDR1 is MNHNY, CDR2 SVGAGI, per germline (reference sequence).

This chain connects TRBV6-1 to TRBJ1-5; tentative D call: TRBD1 (5 bases). V was shortened by 8 bases and J by 0 bases, with 8 bases between the two germline ends. The germline CDR1 and CDR2 sequences are MNHNS and SASEGT. The CDR3 sequence is 13 residues long. This chain's CDR3 is CASGTDSNQPQHF. The CDR3 coding sequence is TGTGCCAGCGGGACTGATAGCAATCAGCCCCAGCATTTT.

The chain employs TRBV4-1 and TRBJ1-1; 12 nucleotides match TRBD1. V gave up 4 bases and J gave up 1 base; unmatched junction bases: 7. CDR1 is MGHRA, CDR2 YSYEKL, per germline. The length of the CDR3 is 17 residues. CDR3 loop: CASSLRGQGAPNTEAFF. The CDR3 DNA sequence: TGCGCCAGCAGCCTCCGGGGACAGGGGGCCCCGAACACTGAAGCTTTCTTT.

Concerning this clone: This sample also contains other DNA sequences that code for the same CDR3. The chain carries TRBV28 and TRBJ2-7, with D unresolved. The CDR3 is 12 residues long. Germline V gene lookup returns CDR1 MDHEN and CDR2 SYDVKM. The V end lost 3 bases, the J end lost 3 bases, and 6 bases lay between the germline ends. CDR3 in amino acids: CASSLAGYEQYF. CDR3 nucleotides: TGTGCCAGCAGTTTGGCTGGCTACGAGCAGTACTTC.

The chain carries TRBV19 and TRBJ1-2; D is possibly TRBD1 (5 bases). This CDR3 has 14 residues. From germline, CDR1 is LNHDA and CDR2 SQIVND (reference sequence). The V end lost 6 bases, the J end lost 4 bases, and 15 bases lay between the germline ends. Here the CDR3 reads CASRNRDLFYGYTF. The CDR3 region has the DNA TGTGCCAGTAGAAACCGGGACTTATTCTATGGCTACACCTTC.

This clone was detected only a few times. This chain uses TRBV18 with TRBJ1-5, with TRBD1 matching over 10 bases. The CDR3 has 15 amino acids. The V and J ends lost 4 bases and 2 bases, in that order; junction bases with no gene match: 2. The germline gives CDR1 KGHSH, CDR2 LQKENI. CDR3: CASSRGTGGNQPQHF. For the CDR3, the DNA is TGTGCCAGCTCACGCGGGACAGGGGGCAATCAGCCCCAGCATTTT. Full variable domain (missing parts from reference TRBV18 and TRBJ1-5): NAGVMQNPRHLVRRRGQEARLRCSPMKGHSHVYWYRQLPEEGLKFMVYLQKENIIDESGMPKERFSAEFPKEGPSILRIQQVVRGDSAAYFCASSRGTGGNQPQHFGDGTRLSIL.

A few counts support this clone. The chain uses TRBV6-6 and TRBJ1-2, with D perhaps matching TRBD1 (6 bases). V was pared by 5 bases and J by 4 bases, with 8 bases between. The CDR3 sequence is 12 residues long. Germline V lookup: CDR1 MNHNY, CDR2 SVGAGI (reference sequence). Here the CDR3 DNA reads TGTGCCAGCAGTAGGGACATCTATGGCTACACCTTC. This codes for CASSRDIYGYTF.

The chain links TRBV5-1 to TRBJ2-7, with D possibly being TRBD1 (5 bases). The V and J ends lost 0 bases and 5 bases respectively, with 9 bases between them. The length of the CDR3 is 13 residues. The germline gives CDR1 SGHRS, CDR2 YFSETQ. The CDR3 spells CASSLDSGNEQYF. The CDR3 DNA reads TGCGCCAGCAGCTTGGATTCAGGGAACGAGCAGTACTTC.

The chain combines TRBV30 with TRBJ1-1; perhaps TRBD1 as D (6 bases). V lost 2 bases and J lost 8, with 12 bases in between. Looked up from germline, CDR1 is GTSNPN and CDR2 is SVGIG (reference sequence). CDR3 length: 12 residues. The CDR3 bases are TGTGCCTGGAGTCTACAGAGGGGGGAAGCTTTCTTT. Protein product: CAWSLQRGEAFF. The whole variable domain, remainder taken from reference TRBV30 and TRBJ1-1, is SQTIHQWPATLVQPVGSPLSLECTVEGTSNPNLYWYRQAAGRGLQLLFYSVGIGQISSEVPQNLSASRPQDRQFILSSKKLLLSDSGFYLCAWSLQRGEAFFGQGTRLTVV.

This clone was picked up a small number of times. The chain uses TRBV28 and TRBJ1-1; D is undetermined. V was trimmed by 3 bases and J by 8 bases, leaving 10 bases between them. CDR3 length: 12 amino acids. Germline CDR1 is MDHEN and CDR2 is SYDVKM. The CDR3 sequence: CASSFSGREAFF. The CDR3 nucleotides are TGTGCCAGCAGTTTTTCGGGGAGAGAAGCTTTCTTT.

The J gene is TRBJ2-1, the V gene TRBV18; no clear D gene. V gave up 6 bases and J gave up 3 bases, with 9 bases separating them. Germline V gene data show CDR1 as KGHSH and CDR2 as LQKENI. This CDR3 has 13 amino acids. The CDR3 spells CASSRGSYNEQFF. CDR3 sequence (DNA): TGTGCCAGCTCCCGCGGAAGCTACAATGAGCAGTTCTTC.

This clone was observed a few times. The CDR3 region is CASSSLGLSTDTQYF. Here the CDR3 DNA reads TGTGCCAGCAGTTCCCTGGGACTGAGCACAGATACGCAGTATTTT. This chain uses TRBV27 with TRBJ2-3, with a possible D match to TRBD2 (6 bases). This CDR3 has 15 amino acids. Trimming took off 4 bases at V and 0 bases at J, with 11 bases between the two ends. Germline CDR1 is MNHEY and CDR2 is SMNVEV (reference sequence).

This sequence joins TRBV19 and TRBJ2-3, with D hard to call. CDR3 length: 14 amino acids. Trimming cost V 5 bases and J 2 bases, with 11 bases left between them. In germline, CDR1 is LNHDA, CDR2 SQIVND (reference sequence). The CDR3 coding sequence is TGTGCCAGTAGTGAATGGGCACCCACAGATACGCAGTATTTT. Amino acid sequence: CASSEWAPTDTQYF.

This clone has only a few counts. The genes are TRBV6-5 and TRBJ2-7; 7 positions agree with TRBD2. Germline CDR1 reads MNHEY; CDR2 reads SVGAGI. The CDR3 has 12 residues. The V segment lost 7 bases and the J segment 11 bases; nucleotides outside the gene matches: 11. Written as DNA, the CDR3 is TGTGCCAGCACTCACCCGAGCGGGGCCAAGTACTTC. Its translation: CASTHPSGAKYF.

This sequence joins TRBV4-1 and TRBJ2-1; the D is unclear. This CDR3 comprises 15 residues. Trimming shortened V by 4 bases and J by 3 bases, and 13 bases separated the two germline ends. Germline-derived CDR1 and CDR2 are MGHRA and YSYEKL. CDR3 region: CASSPSVVVYNEQFF. The CDR3 DNA is TGCGCCAGCAGCCCCTCGGTGGTGGTCTACAATGAGCAGTTCTTC.

The table lists this clone with a few counts. This chain connects TRBV29-1 to TRBJ1-4; D not certain. The V and J ends lost 7 bases and 7 bases respectively, with 16 bases between them. This CDR3 has 13 residues. Germline CDR1 is SQVTM and CDR2 is ANQGSEA. The CDR3 here is CSAKRTGSEKLFF. The CDR3 nucleotides read TGCAGCGCCAAACGGACCGGGAGTGAAAAACTGTTTTTT.

This clone came up once. The chain uses TRBV5-1 and TRBJ1-5; D might be TRBD1 (5 bases). Germline values: CDR1 SGHRS, CDR2 YFSETQ. V shed 0 bases and J shed 5 bases, with 12 bases lying between them. The CDR3 spans 15 residues. This chain's CDR3 is CASSLAGRADQPQHF. DNA of the CDR3: TGCGCCAGCAGCTTGGCCGGCAGGGCCGATCAGCCCCAGCATTTT.

This clone appeared a few times. This chain uses TRBV29-1 with TRBJ2-3; 8 nucleotides line up with TRBD2. V dropped 6 bases and J dropped 8; count of bases not matched to a gene: 4. The CDR3 consists of 11 residues. CDR1 is SQVTM and CDR2 is ANQGSEA in the germline V gene. The CDR3 bases are TGCAGCGTCCTACGGGGGGGTACGCAGTATTTT. It yields the protein CSVLRGGTQYF.